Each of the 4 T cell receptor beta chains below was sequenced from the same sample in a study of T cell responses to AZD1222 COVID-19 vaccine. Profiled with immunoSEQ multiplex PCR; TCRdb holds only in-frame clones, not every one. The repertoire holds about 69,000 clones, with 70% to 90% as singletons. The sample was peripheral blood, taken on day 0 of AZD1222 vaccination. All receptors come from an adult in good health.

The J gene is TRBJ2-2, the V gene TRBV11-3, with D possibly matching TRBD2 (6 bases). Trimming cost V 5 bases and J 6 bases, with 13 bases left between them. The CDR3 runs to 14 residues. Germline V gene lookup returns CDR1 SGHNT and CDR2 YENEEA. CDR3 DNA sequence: TGTGCCAGCAGCCTGGGGCGGGAAGCCGGGGAGCTGTTTTTT. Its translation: CASSLGREAGELFF.

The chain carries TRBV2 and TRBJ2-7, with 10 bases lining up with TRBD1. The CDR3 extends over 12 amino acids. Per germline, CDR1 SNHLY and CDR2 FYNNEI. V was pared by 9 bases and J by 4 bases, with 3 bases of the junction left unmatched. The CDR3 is CARGQGKYEQYF. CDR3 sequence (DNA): TGTGCCAGGGGACAGGGGAAGTACGAGCAGTACTTC.

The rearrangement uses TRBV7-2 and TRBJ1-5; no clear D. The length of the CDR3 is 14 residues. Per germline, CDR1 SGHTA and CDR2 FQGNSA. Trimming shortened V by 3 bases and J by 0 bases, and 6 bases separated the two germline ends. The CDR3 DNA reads TGTGCCAGCAGCTTTATGCCTAGCAATCAGCCCCAGCATTTT. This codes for CASSFMPSNQPQHF.

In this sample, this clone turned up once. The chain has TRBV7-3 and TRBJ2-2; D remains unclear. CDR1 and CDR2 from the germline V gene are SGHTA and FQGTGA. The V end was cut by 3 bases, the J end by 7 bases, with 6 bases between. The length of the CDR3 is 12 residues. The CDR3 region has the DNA TGTGCCAGCAGCTTGGCAGGCGGGGAGCTGTTTTTT. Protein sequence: CASSLAGGELFF.